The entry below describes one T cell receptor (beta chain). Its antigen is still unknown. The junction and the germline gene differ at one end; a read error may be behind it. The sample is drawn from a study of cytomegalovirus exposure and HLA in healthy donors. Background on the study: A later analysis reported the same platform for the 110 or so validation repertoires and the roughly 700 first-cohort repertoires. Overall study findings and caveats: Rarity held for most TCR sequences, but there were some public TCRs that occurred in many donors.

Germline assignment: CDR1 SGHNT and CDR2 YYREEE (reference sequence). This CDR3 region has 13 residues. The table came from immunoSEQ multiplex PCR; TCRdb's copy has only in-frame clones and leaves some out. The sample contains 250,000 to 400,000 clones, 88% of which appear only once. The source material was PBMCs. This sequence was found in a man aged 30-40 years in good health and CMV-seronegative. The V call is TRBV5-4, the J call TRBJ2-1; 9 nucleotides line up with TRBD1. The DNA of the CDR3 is TGTGCCAGCAGATCATTCACAGGGGGCCGCGGGGTCTTC. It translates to CASRSFTGGRGVF. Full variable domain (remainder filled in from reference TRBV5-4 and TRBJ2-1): ETGVTQSPTHLIKTRGQQVTLRCSSQSGHNTVSWYQQALGQGPQFIFQYYREEENGRGNFPPRFSGLQFPNYSSELNVNALELDDSALYLCASRSFTGGRGVFGPGTRLTVL.